The 32 T cell receptor beta chains below were found in one sample sequenced in a study of cytotoxic CD8 clonotypes in ibrutinib-treated CLL. The method was immunoSEQ multiplex PCR; TCRdb's version includes in-frame clones alone and lacks a portion of them. Here the sample spans roughly 250,000 clones, 70% being singletons. The sample here was PBMCs, taken after 24 months of ibrutinib treatment. All receptors derive from a human donor with chronic lymphocytic leukemia.

The DNA for the CDR3 is TGCGCCAGCAGCTTGGACAGCGGCCAAGAGACCCAGTACTTC. It yields the protein CASSLDSGQETQYF. The genes are TRBV5-1 and TRBJ2-5, with D possibly being TRBD2 (5 bases). Trimming left V 0 bases short and J 1 base short, with 7 bases between. CDR3 length: 14 amino acids. Germline V gene lookup returns CDR1 SGHRS and CDR2 YFSETQ. Full variable domain (remainder filled in from reference TRBV5-1 and TRBJ2-5): KAGVTQTPRYLIKTRGQQVTLSCSPISGHRSVSWYQQTPGQGLQFLFEYFSETQRNKGNFPGRFSGRQFSNSRSEMNVSTLELGDSALYLCASSLDSGQETQYFGPGTRLLVL.

The genes are TRBV14 and TRBJ2-6, with 8 bases matching TRBD1. J lost 4 bases, V lost 6 bases, and 5 bases had no gene match. This CDR3 spans 15 amino acids. Germline V lookup: CDR1 SGHDN, CDR2 FVKESK. CDR3 amino acids: CASSLTGEGANVLTF. CDR3 nucleotides: TGTGCCAGCAGTCTGACAGGGGAAGGGGCCAACGTCCTGACTTTC.

The chain has TRBV29-1 and TRBJ2-3; 7 bases map to TRBD2. The trim removed 5 bases at V and 2 bases at J, leaving 7 bases unmatched. The CDR3 spans 14 residues. From germline, CDR1 is SQVTM and CDR2 ANQGSEA. This chain's CDR3 is CSVREGLFTDTQYF. CDR3 DNA: TGCAGCGTTAGGGAGGGTTTATTCACAGATACGCAGTATTTT.

The V call is TRBV19, the J call TRBJ1-5; D call uncertain. Germline values: CDR1 LNHDA, CDR2 SQIVND (reference sequence). V lost 10 bases to trimming and J lost 0 bases, with 25 bases between them. The CDR3 totals 18 residues. CDR3 DNA: TGTGCCACCCAAGGCCCGGGTCTCCGTACTGGTAGCAATCAGCCCCAGCATTTT. As protein: CATQGPGLRTGSNQPQHF.

The chain links TRBV5-1 to TRBJ2-7; tentatively, D is TRBD1 or TRBD2 (5 bases each). Trimming stripped 3 bases from V and 1 base from J, with 14 bases between. This CDR3 comprises 15 residues. Germline V CDR1 and CDR2: SGHRS, YFSETQ. The DNA of the CDR3 is TGCGCCAGCAGCTGGGGGACGGCCGAATCCTACGAGCAGTACTTC. It translates to CASSWGTAESYEQYF.

The rearrangement joins TRBV27 to TRBJ2-1, with 11 bases fitting TRBD2. The CDR3 sequence is 15 residues long. CDR1 and CDR2 from the germline V gene are MNHEY and SMNVEV (reference sequence). The V and J ends lost 8 bases and 2 bases, in that order; junction bases with no gene match: 5. CDR3 region: CASALLAGAYNEQFF. The CDR3 nucleotides are TGTGCCAGCGCCTTACTAGCGGGAGCCTACAATGAGCAGTTCTTC.

The chain employs TRBV4-3 and TRBJ1-1; TRBD1 is a possible D gene (5 bases). The V gene lost 0 bases and the J gene lost 7 bases, with 18 bases spanning the gap. This CDR3 comprises 16 residues. Germline V CDR1 and CDR2: LGHNA, YSLEER. CDR3 sequence reads: CASSQDLSPAGVEAFF. The CDR3 bases are TGCGCCAGCAGCCAAGATTTGAGCCCCGCGGGGGTTGAAGCTTTCTTT.

This clone was observed once. The rearrangement links TRBV9 to TRBJ2-7, with D perhaps TRBD1 (6 bases). Germline V gene sequence: CDR1 SGDLS, CDR2 YYNGEE. V lost 4 bases, J lost 3 bases, and 14 bases lay in between. CDR3 length: 14 amino acids. CDR3 DNA sequence: TGTGCCAGCAGCCCACAACAGGGCGGCTACGAGCAGTACTTC. Its translation is CASSPQQGGYEQYF.

This clone was seen a single time. The chain employs TRBV27 and TRBJ1-2; a possible D gene is TRBD1 (5 bases). This CDR3 has 13 residues. Trimming stripped 8 bases from V and 8 bases from J, with 18 bases between. Germline V gene data show CDR1 as MNHEY and CDR2 as SMNVEV (reference sequence). The CDR3 DNA reads TGTGCCAGCCACGCTCTGGGGGATAGGGGCTACACCTTC. Amino acid sequence: CASHALGDRGYTF.

On this clone itself: One end of the junction fails to match germline, which may point to a read error. The chain employs TRBV7-9 and TRBJ2-7; tentative D call: TRBD2 (6 bases). This CDR3 is 14 amino acids long. The germline V gene encodes CDR1 SEHNR and CDR2 FQNEAQ (reference sequence). In DNA form, the CDR3 reads TGTGCCAGCAGCCTAGCGTTGGGGCCCTACGAGCAGTACTTC. It codes for CASSLALGPYEQYF.

The chain links TRBV5-4 to TRBJ1-2; no reliable D call. The CDR3 extends over 13 amino acids. Germline V gene lookup returns CDR1 SGHNT and CDR2 YYREEE (reference sequence). Between the trimmed V and J ends, which lost 4 bases and 4 bases, there was a span of 11 bases. In DNA form, the CDR3 reads TGTGCCAGCAGCCCGGAAGGGTTCTATGGCTACACCTTC. This sequence encodes CASSPEGFYGYTF.

CDR3 residues: CASSGLAVYNEQFF. The CDR3 nucleotides are TGTGCCAGCAGTGGACTAGCGGTTTACAATGAGCAGTTCTTC. V gene TRBV27 combines with J gene TRBJ2-1, with 10 bases identical to TRBD2. V lost 5 bases to trimming and J lost 4 bases; unmatched junction nucleotides: 2. Looked up from germline, CDR1 is MNHEY and CDR2 is SMNVEV (reference sequence). This CDR3 has 14 amino acids.

The sample holds a few counts of this clone. The chain is built from TRBV6-6 and TRBJ2-3; 7 bases align to TRBD1. The CDR3 extends over 14 amino acids. The junction had 8 bases not matched to a gene; V was cut back by 10 bases and J by 1 base. The germline CDR1 and CDR2 sequences are MNHNY and SVGAGI (reference sequence). The CDR3 DNA follows: TGTGCCACCCTGCGGACAGGAGGCACAGATACGCAGTATTTT. Translating gives CATLRTGGTDTQYF.

The chain uses TRBV15 and TRBJ2-3, with 12 bases lining up with TRBD2. Trimming removed 3 bases from V and 5 bases from J; junction bases left unmatched: 6. The CDR3 totals 16 residues. The germline CDR1 and CDR2 sequences are LNHNV and YYDKDF (reference sequence). The CDR3, as DNA: TGTGCCACCAGCAGTCAGACTAGCGGGAGCCTAGATACGCAGTATTTT. Translated: CATSSQTSGSLDTQYF.

V and J are TRBV5-1 and TRBJ1-4, with TRBD1 as a possible D gene (5 bases). Germline V gene data show CDR1 as SGHRS and CDR2 as YFSETQ. The length of the CDR3 is 14 residues. The germline V and J ends were trimmed by 3 bases and 3 bases, with 9 bases remaining between them. This chain's CDR3 is CASSSGQANEKLFF. In DNA form, the CDR3 reads TGCGCCAGCAGCTCGGGGCAGGCTAATGAAAAACTGTTTTTT.

V usage is TRBV5-1 and J usage is TRBJ2-5, with 7 bases identical to TRBD2. Germline values: CDR1 SGHRS, CDR2 YFSETQ. V lost 1 base, J lost 5 bases, and 8 bases stayed unmatched. The CDR3 sequence is 15 residues long. CDR3 nucleotides: TGCGCCAGCAGCTTGATCGGACTAGTAGGGGAGACCCAGTACTTC. It encodes CASSLIGLVGETQYF. Full variable domain (rest looked up from reference TRBV5-1 and TRBJ2-5): KAGVTQTPRYLIKTRGQQVTLSCSPISGHRSVSWYQQTPGQGLQFLFEYFSETQRNKGNFPGRFSGRQFSNSRSEMNVSTLELGDSALYLCASSLIGLVGETQYFGPGTRLLVL.

The chain couples TRBV7-8 to TRBJ2-4; D is possibly TRBD2 (5 bases). V dropped 4 bases and J dropped 3 bases, with 25 bases sitting between them. CDR1 is SGHVS and CDR2 is FQNEAQ in the germline V gene. This CDR3 has 19 amino acids. Here the CDR3 reads CASSYFSYREGPRKNIQYF. The CDR3 DNA reads as TGTGCCAGCAGCTACTTTAGTTATCGCGAGGGCCCTCGCAAAAACATTCAGTACTTC.

The CDR3 DNA reads TGTGCCAGCAGCTACGGGACAGGGGCCTACGAGCAGTACTTC. It specifies CASSYGTGAYEQYF. V gene TRBV9 combines with J gene TRBJ2-7, with 10 bases fitting TRBD1. V lost 4 bases, J lost 2 bases, and 3 bases stayed unmatched. This CDR3 has 14 residues. The germline V gene has CDR1 SGDLS and CDR2 YYNGEE.

The chain has TRBV19 and TRBJ1-2; the D is unclear. Trimming stripped 4 bases from V and 4 bases from J, with 13 bases between. This CDR3 is built from 14 residues. CDR1 is LNHDA and CDR2 is SQIVND in the germline V gene (reference sequence). For the CDR3, the DNA is TGTGCCAGTAGTACGTCGCCTAGGGTCTATGGCTACACCTTC. It specifies CASSTSPRVYGYTF.

This clone was found a few times. J is TRBJ1-5 and V is TRBV7-3; D is perhaps TRBD1 (6 bases). The germline gives CDR1 SGHTA, CDR2 FQGTGA. V dropped 2 bases and J dropped 9 bases, with 14 bases sitting between them. This CDR3 has 14 amino acids. The CDR3 spells CASSLLSGQPPQHF. CDR3 nucleotide sequence: TGTGCCAGCAGCTTATTAAGTGGACAGCCGCCCCAGCATTTT.

This clone was detected once. The rearrangement joins TRBV7-6 to TRBJ2-2, with a weak D call TRBD2 (6 bases). The germline CDR1 and CDR2 sequences are SGHVS and FNYEAQ. The CDR3 is 16 amino acids. V lost 2 bases and J lost 6, with 16 bases in between. CDR3 region: CASSLFSPSGPGELFF. For the CDR3, the DNA is TGTGCCAGCAGCTTATTCTCGCCCAGCGGGCCCGGGGAGCTGTTTTTT.

This chain joins TRBV7-6 and TRBJ2-3; D unclear. Germline V lookup: CDR1 SGHVS, CDR2 FNYEAQ. The CDR3 is 15 residues long. Trimming stripped 5 bases from V and 5 bases from J, with 17 bases between. CDR3 in amino acids: CASSPPGFAVDTQYF. CDR3 nucleotide sequence: TGTGCCAGCAGCCCGCCTGGCTTTGCGGTAGATACGCAGTATTTT.

The V and J genes are TRBV18 and TRBJ1-1, with D perhaps TRBD1 (6 bases). Germline loops: CDR1 KGHSH, CDR2 LQKENI. The CDR3 has 13 residues. Deletions cut 6 bases from V and 6 bases from J, with 14 bases between. CDR3 protein: CASSPSGGPEAFF. The CDR3 DNA reads TGTGCCAGCTCCCCAAGCGGGGGCCCTGAAGCTTTCTTT.

The V and J genes are TRBV7-6 and TRBJ2-7; maybe TRBD2 (6 bases). Germline V lookup: CDR1 SGHVS, CDR2 FNYEAQ. The length of the CDR3 is 12 residues. Trimming pared 2 bases from V and 6 bases from J, leaving 8 bases between. The CDR3, as DNA: TGTGCCAGCAGCTTATTCGGGAGCGAGCAGTACTTC. Translation gives CASSLFGSEQYF.

The chain uses TRBV7-8 and TRBJ2-1, with D maybe TRBD2 (6 bases). CDR3 size: 14 residues. V lost 5 bases to trimming and J lost 0 bases, with 8 bases between them. Per germline, CDR1 SGHVS and CDR2 FQNEAQ. In DNA, the CDR3 is TGTGCCAGCAGCCGGACTAACTCCTACAATGAGCAGTTCTTC. Translation gives CASSRTNSYNEQFF.

This chain uses TRBV28 with TRBJ1-5; D remains unclear. This CDR3 has 14 amino acids. Trimming removed 2 bases at V and 4 bases at J, with 9 bases between. Germline V gene lookup returns CDR1 MDHEN and CDR2 SYDVKM. The CDR3: CASSLGSGNQPQHF. CDR3 nucleotides: TGTGCCAGCAGTTTAGGTTCAGGAAATCAGCCCCAGCATTTT.

The genes are TRBV15 and TRBJ2-2; D might be TRBD1 (5 bases). The germline CDR1 and CDR2 sequences are LNHNV and YYDKDF (reference sequence). Trimming cost V 3 bases and J 5 bases, with 16 bases left between them. This CDR3 has 16 residues. CDR3 sequence: CATSSREDIRTGELFF. CDR3 nucleotides: TGTGCCACCAGCAGTAGAGAGGACATTCGGACCGGGGAGCTGTTTTTT.

This clone was counted only a few times. A read error may produce the germline difference seen at one junction end. The gene calls are TRBV5-4 and TRBJ2-7; 9 nucleotides align to TRBD2. Germline CDR1 and CDR2: SGHNT and YYREEE (reference sequence). This CDR3 comprises 15 residues. The CDR3 region is CASSLGASGIPSLNF. In nucleotides, the CDR3 is TGTGCCAGCAGCTTGGGGGCTAGCGGGATTCCATCCCTGAATTTC.

The V and J genes are TRBV28 and TRBJ2-1, with 7 positions matching TRBD2. V shed 2 bases, J shed 12 bases, and the junction held 7 bases outside the gene matches. CDR3 length: 13 residues. Germline V gene lookup returns CDR1 MDHEN and CDR2 SYDVKM. CDR3 DNA: TGTGCCAGCAGTTTAGATGCGGGAGTATCGCAGTTCTTC. Its translation: CASSLDAGVSQFF.

The gene calls are TRBV5-1 and TRBJ2-2, with D perhaps matching TRBD1 (6 bases). CDR3 length equals 16 residues. V shed 1 base and J shed 0 bases, with 10 bases lying between them. Germline-derived CDR1 and CDR2 are SGHRS and YFSETQ. CDR3 nucleotide sequence: TGCGCCAGCAGCTTGACAGGGTTTACGAACACCGGGGAGCTGTTTTTT. Its protein product is CASSLTGFTNTGELFF.

The chain has TRBV28 and TRBJ1-1; weak D call: TRBD1 (5 bases). The CDR3 spans 15 residues. The germline V gene encodes CDR1 MDHEN and CDR2 SYDVKM. Trimming removed 0 bases from V and 1 base from J, with 9 bases in between. In DNA, the CDR3 is TGTGCCAGCAGTTTATGGGACACCCCGAACACTGAAGCTTTCTTT. The encoded protein is CASSLWDTPNTEAFF.

The chain is built from TRBV5-1 and TRBJ2-1; 9 bases match TRBD2. Germline CDR1 reads SGHRS; CDR2 reads YFSETQ. CDR3 size: 15 residues. Trimming took 3 bases from V and 5 from J; bases not matched to a gene: 6. The CDR3 sequence: CASSYLAGSHNEQFF. CDR3 nucleotide sequence: TGCGCCAGCAGCTATCTAGCGGGGTCTCACAATGAGCAGTTCTTC.